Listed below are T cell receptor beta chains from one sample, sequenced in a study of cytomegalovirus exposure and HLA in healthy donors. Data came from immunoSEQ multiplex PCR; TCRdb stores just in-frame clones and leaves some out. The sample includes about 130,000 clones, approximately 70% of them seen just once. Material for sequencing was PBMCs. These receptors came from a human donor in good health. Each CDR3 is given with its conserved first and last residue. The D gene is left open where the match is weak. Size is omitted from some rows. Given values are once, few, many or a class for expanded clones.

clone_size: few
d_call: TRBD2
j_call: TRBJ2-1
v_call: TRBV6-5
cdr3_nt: TGTGCCAGCAGTCCGCTAGCGGGCGCCCACAATGAGCAGTTCTTC
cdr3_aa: CASSPLAGAHNEQFF

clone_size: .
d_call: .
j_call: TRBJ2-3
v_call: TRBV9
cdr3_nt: TGTGCCAGCAGCGTATTGATAGCGGAAGATACGCAGTATTTT
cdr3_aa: CASSVLIAEDTQYF

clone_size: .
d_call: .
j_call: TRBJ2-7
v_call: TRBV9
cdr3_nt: TGTGCCAGCAGCGCGGGTTTAGAGCAGTACTTC
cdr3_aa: CASSAGLEQYF

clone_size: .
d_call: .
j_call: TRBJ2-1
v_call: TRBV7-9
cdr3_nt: TGTGCCAGTATTTGGGGACTTAGCTCCTACAATGAGCAGTTCTTC
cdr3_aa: CASIWGLSSYNEQFF

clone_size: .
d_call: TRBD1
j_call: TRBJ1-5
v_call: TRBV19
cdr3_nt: TGTGCCAGTAGTATGAGAGGGGGCTTACAGCCCCAGCATTTT
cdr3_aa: CASSMRGGLQPQHF

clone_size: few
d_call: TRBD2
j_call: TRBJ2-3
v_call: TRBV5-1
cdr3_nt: TGCGCCAGCAGTACAGGACTAGCGGGAAGCACAGATACGCAGTATTTT
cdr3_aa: CASSTGLAGSTDTQYF

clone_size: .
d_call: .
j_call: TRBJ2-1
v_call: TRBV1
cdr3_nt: TGCACCAGCAGCCCCTGGCTAGCGGGAGGGCCCTTTGAGCAGTTCTTC
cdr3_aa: CTSSPWLAGGPFEQFF

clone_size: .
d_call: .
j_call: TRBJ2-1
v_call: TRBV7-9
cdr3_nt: TGTGCCAGCAGCCCGCCTAGGAGTCCCTACAATGAGCAGTTCTTC
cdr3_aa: CASSPPRSPYNEQFF

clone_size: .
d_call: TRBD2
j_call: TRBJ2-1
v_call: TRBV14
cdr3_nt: TGTGCCAGCGGGCGGACTAGCGGGAGTCCGGATGAGCAGTTCTTC
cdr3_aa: CASGRTSGSPDEQFF

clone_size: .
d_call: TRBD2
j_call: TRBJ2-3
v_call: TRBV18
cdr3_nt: TGTGCCAGCTCACCCGGAGCGGGAAGGTCCGGGACAGATACGCAGTATTTT
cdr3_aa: CASSPGAGRSGTDTQYF

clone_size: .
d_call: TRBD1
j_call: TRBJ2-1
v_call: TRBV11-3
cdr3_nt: TGTGCCAGCAGCTCCACGGGACAGGGGTTAGGGCAGTTCTTC
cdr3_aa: CASSSTGQGLGQFF

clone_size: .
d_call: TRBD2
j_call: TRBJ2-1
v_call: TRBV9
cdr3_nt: TGTGCCAGCAGCGCCGGCGGGAGGTCCTACAATGAGCAGTTCTTC
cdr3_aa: CASSAGGRSYNEQFF

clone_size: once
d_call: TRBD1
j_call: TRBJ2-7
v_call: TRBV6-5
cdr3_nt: TGTGCCAGCAGGCGGGGACAGGGAAGCTCCTACGAGCAGTACTTC
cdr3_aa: CASRRGQGSSYEQYF

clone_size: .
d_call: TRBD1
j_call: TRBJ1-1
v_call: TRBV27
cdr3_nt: TGTGCCAGCAGTTCCTACAGGGGGCTGAACACTGAAGCTTTCTTT
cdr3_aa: CASSSYRGLNTEAFF

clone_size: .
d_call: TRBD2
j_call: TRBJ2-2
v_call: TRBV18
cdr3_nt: TGTGCCAGCTCACCCCTGACTAGCGGGAGAGGTTCCGGGGAGCTGTTTTTT
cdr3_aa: CASSPLTSGRGSGELFF

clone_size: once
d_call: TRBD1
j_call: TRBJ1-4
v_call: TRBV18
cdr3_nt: TGTGCCAGCTCACCACCGGCAGGGGGTAATGAAAAACTGTTTTTT
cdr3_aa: CASSPPAGGNEKLFF

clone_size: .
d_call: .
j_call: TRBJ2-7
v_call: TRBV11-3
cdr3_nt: TGTGCCAGCAGCTTAGAGTCTAGTCGGGAGACCTACGAGCAGTACTTC
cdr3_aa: CASSLESSRETYEQYF

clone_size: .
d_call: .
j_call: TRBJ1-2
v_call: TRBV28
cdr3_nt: TGTGCCAGCAGTCCCGCCCCCAGGTATGGCTACACCTTC
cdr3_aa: CASSPAPRYGYTF

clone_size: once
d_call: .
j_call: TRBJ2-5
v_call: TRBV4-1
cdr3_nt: TGCGCCAGCAGCCAAGGGTCCGGAGGTAGGGAGACCCAGTACTTC
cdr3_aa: CASSQGSGGRETQYF

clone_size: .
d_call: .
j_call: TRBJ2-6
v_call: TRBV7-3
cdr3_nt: TGTGCCAGCAGCTTAAATCTTGGGGCCAACGTCCTGACTTTC
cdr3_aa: CASSLNLGANVLTF

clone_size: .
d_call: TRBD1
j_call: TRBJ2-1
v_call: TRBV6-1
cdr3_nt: TGTGCCAGCCATGGACAGGGAAACTACAATGAGCAGTTCTTC
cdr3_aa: CASHGQGNYNEQFF

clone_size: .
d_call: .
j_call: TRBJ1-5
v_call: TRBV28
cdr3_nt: TGTGCCAGCAGCTTTGGTAGGGGAAGACAGCCCCAGCATTTT
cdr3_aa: CASSFGRGRQPQHF

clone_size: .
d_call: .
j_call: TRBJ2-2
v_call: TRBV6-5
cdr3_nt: TGTGCCAGCAGTTTAGAGGAGACTATCGGGGAGCTGTTTTTT
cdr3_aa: CASSLEETIGELFF

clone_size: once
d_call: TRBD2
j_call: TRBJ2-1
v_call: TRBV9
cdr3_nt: TGTGCCAAACCGCGGGGGGTTTACAATGAGCAGTTCTTC
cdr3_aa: CAKPRGVYNEQFF

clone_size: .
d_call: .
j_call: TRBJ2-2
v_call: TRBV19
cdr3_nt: TGTGCCAGTAGTATTTTGGGTCGGGTATACACCGGGGAGCTGTTTTTT
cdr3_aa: CASSILGRVYTGELFF

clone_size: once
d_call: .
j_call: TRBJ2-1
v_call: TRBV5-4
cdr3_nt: TGTGCCAGCAGCTGGGGACTGGGGCCAAATGAGCAGTTCTTC
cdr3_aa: CASSWGLGPNEQFF

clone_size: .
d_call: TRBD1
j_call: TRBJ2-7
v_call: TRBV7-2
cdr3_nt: TGTGCCAGCAGCGAGGGACAGCCCGAGCAGTACTTC
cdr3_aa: CASSEGQPEQYF

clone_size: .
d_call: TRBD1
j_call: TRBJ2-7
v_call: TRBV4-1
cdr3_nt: TGCGCCAGCAGCCAAGGGGGAGGAGGACAGGGAAGCTCCTACGAGCAGTACTTC
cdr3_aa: CASSQGGGGQGSSYEQYF

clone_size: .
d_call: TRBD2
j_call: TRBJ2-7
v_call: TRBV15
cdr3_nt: TGTGCCACCAGCCCTGGGACTAGCGGATTCTACGAGCAGTACTTC
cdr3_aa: CATSPGTSGFYEQYF

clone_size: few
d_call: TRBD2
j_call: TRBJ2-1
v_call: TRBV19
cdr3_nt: TGTGCCAGTGCCCAGACTAGCGGTAATGAGCAGTTCTTC
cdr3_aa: CASAQTSGNEQFF

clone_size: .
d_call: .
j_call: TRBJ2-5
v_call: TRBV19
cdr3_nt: TGTGCCAGTAGTATTGACCGACTCGCGGGGACCCAGTACTTC
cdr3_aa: CASSIDRLAGTQYF

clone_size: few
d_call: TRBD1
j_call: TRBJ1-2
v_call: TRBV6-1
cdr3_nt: TGTGCCACCTCCCAGGACAGGGGGCATGGCTACACCTTC
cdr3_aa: CATSQDRGHGYTF

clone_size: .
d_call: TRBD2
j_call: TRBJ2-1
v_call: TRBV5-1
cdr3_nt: TGCGCCAGCAGCCGAAGCGGGGAGGTACACAATGAGCAGTTCTTC
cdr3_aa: CASSRSGEVHNEQFF

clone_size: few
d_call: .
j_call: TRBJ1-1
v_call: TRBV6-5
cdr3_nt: TGTGCCAGCAGACGGACAGTTACTAACACTGAAGCTTTCTTT
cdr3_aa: CASRRTVTNTEAFF

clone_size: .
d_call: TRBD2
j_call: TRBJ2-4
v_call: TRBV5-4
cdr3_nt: TGTGCCAGCAAGGAGGGTAGGGATCTAGCGGGATTCAAAAACATTCAGTACTTC
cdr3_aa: CASKEGRDLAGFKNIQYF

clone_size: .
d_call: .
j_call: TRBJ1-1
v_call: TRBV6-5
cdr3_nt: TGTGCCAGCAGTTACGGGGGGGCAGGCACTGAAGCTTTCTTT
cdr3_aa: CASSYGGAGTEAFF

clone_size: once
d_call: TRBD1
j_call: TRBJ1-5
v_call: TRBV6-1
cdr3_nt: TGTGCCAGCAGTGAAAGGACAGGGGGCCCTAATCAGCCCCAGCATTTT
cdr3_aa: CASSERTGGPNQPQHF

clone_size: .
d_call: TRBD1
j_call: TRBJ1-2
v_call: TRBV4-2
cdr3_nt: TGTGCCAGCAGCCAAGGGGGGACAGGGTATCGCTACACCTTC
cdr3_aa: CASSQGGTGYRYTF

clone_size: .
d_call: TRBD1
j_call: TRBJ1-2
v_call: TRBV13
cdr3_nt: TGTGCCAGCAGCCGCCCCGACAGGGAAGGCTACACCTTC
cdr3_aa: CASSRPDREGYTF

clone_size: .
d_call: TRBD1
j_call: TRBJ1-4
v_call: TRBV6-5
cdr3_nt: TGTGCCAGCAGACCACAGGGGCTTGAGGAACTGTTTTTT
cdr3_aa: CASRPQGLEELFF